This TCR beta chain was recovered during a study of response to subunit inactivated influenza vaccine. TCRdb reprocessed the RT-PCR reads with MiXCR, giving one entry per CDR3 protein. The sample has approximately 680,000 distinct CDR3 sequences; approximately 15% are singletons. Trimming removed 2 bases from V and 7 bases from J, with 6 bases in between. The CDR3 runs to 12 residues. The V gene's germline CDR1 is LGHNA and CDR2 YSLEER. At least ten counts were recorded for this clonotype. No antigen is known for it. Overall study findings and caveats: Few new T cells, the authors suggested, are recruited by each seasonal influenza vaccination.

The chain links TRBV4-3 to TRBJ2-1, with D hard to call. The receptor was derived from a man in his fifties who received an inactivated influenza vaccine. The material was PBMCs from blood, obtained 11 to 12 days after vaccination. The CDR3 DNA reads as TGCGCCAGCAGCCAACTTGAAAATGAGCAGTTCTTC. Its protein product is CASSQLENEQFF.